This T cell receptor beta chain was sequenced during a study of blood T cell repertoires in COVID-19. Background on the study: COVID-19 samples from acute and convalescent phases originated in the United States, Italy and Spain. In each case, the material was cDNA or gDNA derived from T cells, B-cell-depleted T cells, or PBMCs.

J lost 5 bases, V lost 1 base, and 8 bases had no gene match. The CDR3 totals 17 residues. The V gene's germline CDR1 is SGHKS and CDR2 YYEKEE (reference sequence). Per the original methods: For nucleated cells, counts were estimated from reference gene primer amplification. Repertoires were generated with immunoSEQ multiplex PCR, while TCRdb's copy carries only in-frame clones and drops some. The DNA gave D and trimming, while V, J and clone size come from that table. The data hold under 350,000 clones, with over 75% observed a single time. The sample consisted of peripheral blood. The receptor was isolated from a human donor in a cohort sampled during active COVID-19. The chain carries TRBV5-5 and TRBJ2-2; the match to TRBD1 covers 10 bases. As DNA, the CDR3 is TGTGCCAGCAGCTTGACCTCAGACAGGGGGCGGACCGGGGAGCTGTTTTTT. Translating it yields CASSLTSDRGRTGELFF.